This TCR beta chain was sequenced in a study of cytomegalovirus exposure and HLA in healthy donors. Study information: Earlier sequencing of 150 million to 200 million T cells yielded 100 million to 140 million unique TCR beta sequences.

Use of 60 Vbeta and 13 Jbeta primers characterized the PCR. Repertoires were generated with immunoSEQ multiplex PCR, while TCRdb's copy carries only in-frame clones and drops some. The sample lists roughly 200,000 clones, over 75% occurring once. General study findings and limits: In terms of immune exposure information, only CMV serostatus was available. An analysis that came later showed most CMV-associated TCR beta chains appearing HLA-restricted. Later genetic work tied a missense DCLRE1C variant to beta-chain V and J trimming.

The J segment lost 8 bases and the V segment lost 4 bases, leaving 4 bases of the junction unmatched. The CDR3 is 12 residues long. CDR1 SGHKS and CDR2 YYEKEE come from the germline V gene (reference sequence). About this clone itself: The antigen remains undetermined.

Sequencing used PBMCs. The sequence came from a woman aged 25 to 39 in good health and CMV-seronegative. The chain employs TRBV5-5 and TRBJ1-1; 8 nucleotides line up with TRBD1. The CDR3 nucleotides read TGTGCCAGCAGCCAGGGGGCCGGGGAAGCTTTCTTT. This translates into CASSQGAGEAFF. The variable domain in full, with the rest retrieved from reference TRBV5-5 and TRBJ1-1, is DAGVTQSPTHLIKTRGQQVTLRCSPISGHKSVSWYQQVLGQGPQFIFQYYEKEERGRGNFPDRFSARQFPNYSSELNVNALLLGDSALYLCASSQGAGEAFFGQGTRLTVV.